The 20 T cell receptor beta chains below were found in one sample sequenced in a study of OX40 agonist ivuxolimab in advanced cancers. The method was immunoSEQ multiplex PCR; TCRdb's version includes in-frame clones alone and lacks a portion of them. The sample includes about 92,000 clones, about nine tenths of them seen just once. Source: CD4+ or CD8+ T cells sorted from blood, taken in a trial of the OX40 agonist ivuxolimab. All receptors come from an adult with an advanced solid tumor such as melanoma, head and neck, liver or kidney cancer.

The genes are TRBV15 and TRBJ2-3, with D possibly matching TRBD1 (5 bases). The CDR3 loop spans 14 amino acids. CDR1 and CDR2 from the germline V gene are LNHNV and YYDKDF (reference sequence). Trimming removed 2 bases from V and 3 bases from J, with 9 bases in between. The CDR3 region is CATSRSTETDTQYF. DNA of the CDR3: TGTGCCACCAGCAGATCGACAGAGACAGATACGCAGTATTTT.

This clone was observed once. The V and J genes are TRBV4-3 and TRBJ2-2; D is ambiguous. CDR1 is LGHNA and CDR2 is YSLEER in the germline V gene. The CDR3 runs 15 residues. Trimming removed 2 bases from V and 6 bases from J, with 13 bases in between. The CDR3 region is CASSQIFPSPGELFF. DNA for the CDR3: TGCGCCAGCAGCCAAATCTTTCCGTCTCCCGGGGAGCTGTTTTTT.

The chain combines TRBV4-1 with TRBJ2-5, with 7 bases lining up with TRBD1. This CDR3 has 16 residues. Germline assignment: CDR1 MGHRA and CDR2 YSYEKL. V lost 2 bases and J lost 4; bases outside the gene matches: 10. CDR3 loop: CASSQSAGQAGETQYF. Here the CDR3 DNA reads TGCGCCAGCAGCCAAAGCGCCGGACAGGCTGGAGAGACCCAGTACTTC.

V is TRBV19 and J is TRBJ1-4, with D perhaps matching TRBD1 (5 bases). The germline V gene encodes CDR1 LNHDA and CDR2 SQIVND (reference sequence). The germline V and J ends were trimmed by 6 bases and 8 bases, with 22 bases remaining between them. The CDR3 extends over 16 amino acids. The CDR3 sequence: CASRNPGAGDGEKLFF. The CDR3 DNA reads as TGTGCCAGTAGAAATCCGGGAGCGGGGGACGGGGAAAAACTGTTTTTT.

The chain couples TRBV27 to TRBJ2-7; 9 nucleotides match TRBD1. V lost 6 bases and J lost 0; bases outside the gene matches: 6. CDR1 and CDR2 from the germline V gene are MNHEY and SMNVEV (reference sequence). The CDR3 is 15 amino acids. In DNA form, the CDR3 reads TGTGCCAGCAGCCGCCCGGGACAGGGCTCCTACGAGCAGTACTTC. Amino acid sequence: CASSRPGQGSYEQYF.

The rearrangement joins TRBV19 to TRBJ2-7, with D unclear. CDR1 is LNHDA, CDR2 SQIVND, per germline (reference sequence). V was pared by 5 bases and J by 1 base, with 12 bases between. The length of the CDR3 is 14 residues. In DNA form, the CDR3 reads TGTGCCAGTAGTCCACCAGGCGGATCCTACGAGCAGTACTTC. It yields the protein CASSPPGGSYEQYF. Looking up the rest from reference TRBV19 and TRBJ2-7 gives the full variable domain: DGGITQSPKYLFRKEGQNVTLSCEQNLNHDAMYWYRQDPGQGLRLIYYSQIVNDFQKGDIAEGYSVSREKKESFPLTVTSAQKNPTAFYLCASSPPGGSYEQYFGPGTRLTVT.

The rearrangement links TRBV5-1 to TRBJ1-4; 9 nucleotides agree with TRBD1. The CDR3 loop spans 14 amino acids. CDR1 and CDR2 from the germline V gene are SGHRS and YFSETQ. V shed 3 bases, J shed 8 bases, and the junction held 5 bases outside the gene matches. CDR3 coding DNA: TGCGCCAGCAGCTGGGGACAGGGCCTGGAAAAACTGTTTTTT. This encodes CASSWGQGLEKLFF. Variable domain in full (rest from reference TRBV5-1 and TRBJ1-4): KAGVTQTPRYLIKTRGQQVTLSCSPISGHRSVSWYQQTPGQGLQFLFEYFSETQRNKGNFPGRFSGRQFSNSRSEMNVSTLELGDSALYLCASSWGQGLEKLFFGSGTQLSVL.

V and J are TRBV9 and TRBJ2-5, with 10 bases lining up with TRBD1. The ends lost 4 bases at V and 4 bases at J; junction bases unmatched: 7. CDR1 and CDR2 (germline): SGDLS, YYNGEE. The CDR3 is 15 residues long. CDR3 bases: TGTGCCAGCAGCCTTCGGACAGGGGGTGGAGAGACCCAGTACTTC. Protein product: CASSLRTGGGETQYF.

The chain links TRBV9 to TRBJ2-2; D ambiguous. Trimming removed 3 bases from V and 4 bases from J, with 10 bases in between. The CDR3 length is 14 residues. Germline V gene sequence: CDR1 SGDLS, CDR2 YYNGEE. The DNA for the CDR3 is TGTGCCAGCAGCGCCCTTACGAGCACCGGGGAGCTGTTTTTT. Its protein is CASSALTSTGELFF.

This chain joins TRBV10-1 and TRBJ2-7; D gene uncertain. Trimming cost V 9 bases and J 1 base, with 10 bases left between them. This CDR3 has 12 residues. Per germline, CDR1 WNHNN and CDR2 SYGVQD (reference sequence). CDR3: CARRDTSYEQYF. DNA for the CDR3: TGCGCCAGGAGAGACACTTCCTACGAGCAGTACTTC.

V usage is TRBV5-4 and J usage is TRBJ1-3, with TRBD1 matching over 10 bases. There are 15 residues in the CDR3. CDR1 SGHNT and CDR2 YYREEE come from the germline V gene (reference sequence). The trim removed 4 bases at V and 4 bases at J, leaving 5 bases unmatched. CDR3 in amino acids: CASSLGTGVGNTIYF. In DNA, the CDR3 is TGTGCCAGCAGCCTCGGGACAGGGGTCGGAAACACCATATATTTT.

This chain joins TRBV5-1 and TRBJ2-5; D is undetermined. This CDR3 contains 13 residues. The germline gives CDR1 SGHRS, CDR2 YFSETQ. Trimming stripped 0 bases from V and 11 bases from J, with 14 bases between. The CDR3 DNA reads as TGCGCCAGCAGCTTGGACAGTACGACGAAGCAGTACTTC. This encodes CASSLDSTTKQYF.

V gene TRBV4-2 combines with J gene TRBJ1-5; perhaps TRBD1 as D (5 bases). Trimming removed 0 bases at V and 7 bases at J, with 22 bases between. This CDR3 region has 18 residues. Germline V CDR1 and CDR2: LGHNA, YNFKEQ. Here the CDR3 reads CASSQDKRKGLARQPQHF. CDR3 DNA sequence: TGTGCCAGCAGCCAAGATAAGAGGAAGGGGCTTGCGCGGCAGCCCCAGCATTTT.

The chain is built from TRBV18 and TRBJ1-1, with 9 bases fitting TRBD1. The germline gives CDR1 KGHSH, CDR2 LQKENI. The CDR3 is made up of 17 amino acids. Unmatched junction bases numbered 9, after V lost 1 base and J lost 3 bases. CDR3 loop: CASSPRSGTGRDTEAFF. The CDR3 DNA is TGTGCCAGCTCACCACGTTCTGGGACAGGGAGGGACACTGAAGCTTTCTTT.

The chain links TRBV7-9 to TRBJ2-2; D not certain. Trimming took off 0 bases at V and 4 bases at J, with 3 bases between the two ends. The CDR3 runs to 13 residues. The germline gives CDR1 SEHNR, CDR2 FQNEAQ (reference sequence). The CDR3 is CASSLAGTGELFF. The CDR3, as DNA: TGTGCCAGCAGCTTAGCTGGCACCGGGGAGCTGTTTTTT.

This chain joins TRBV7-2 and TRBJ2-7; the D is unclear. The V gene's germline CDR1 is SGHTA and CDR2 FQGNSA. The germline V and J ends were trimmed by 2 bases and 3 bases, with 14 bases remaining between them. The CDR3 contains 15 residues. The CDR3 coding sequence is TGTGCCAGCAGCTTAAGTGGACGGCTTAACTACGAGCAGTACTTC. This sequence encodes CASSLSGRLNYEQYF.

The CDR3 here is CASSYSGSRGGNEQFF. CDR3 DNA sequence: TGTGCCAGCAGTTATTCCGGGTCCAGGGGCGGCAATGAGCAGTTCTTC. This chain connects TRBV6-5 to TRBJ2-1; D perhaps matches TRBD1 (6 bases). The CDR3 sequence is 16 residues long. Germline lookup yields CDR1 MNHEY and CDR2 SVGAGI. V lost 3 bases and J lost 6, with 18 bases in between.

This clone appeared a single time. The genes are TRBV7-9 and TRBJ2-3, with a tentative D call TRBD2 (5 bases). The CDR3 runs to 15 residues. Per germline, CDR1 SEHNR and CDR2 FQNEAQ (reference sequence). Trimming took off 8 bases at V and 2 bases at J, with 17 bases between the two ends. The CDR3 sequence is CASVGPGRATDTQYF. CDR3 DNA sequence: TGTGCCAGCGTGGGTCCGGGGAGAGCCACAGATACGCAGTATTTT.

The chain is built from TRBV2 and TRBJ1-1; possible D gene TRBD1, 5 bases. Germline V CDR1 and CDR2: SNHLY, FYNNEI. CDR3 length: 13 residues. V was pared by 3 bases and J by 6 bases, with 11 bases between. CDR3 sequence: CASSDAGRAEAFF. CDR3 nucleotides: TGTGCCAGCAGTGACGCAGGGCGTGCTGAAGCTTTCTTT.

This clone was observed once. The chain is built from TRBV2 and TRBJ2-2; D remains unclear. Looked up from germline, CDR1 is SNHLY and CDR2 is FYNNEI. V lost 3 bases and J 2 bases, leaving 7 bases between the germline ends. This CDR3 is 14 amino acids long. In DNA, the CDR3 is TGTGCCAGCAGTGATGGGCCTAACACCGGGGAGCTGTTTTTT. Its translation: CASSDGPNTGELFF.